Listed below are T cell receptor beta chains from one sample, sequenced in a study of blood T cell repertoires in COVID-19. TCRdb's table, derived via immunoSEQ multiplex PCR, lists solely in-frame clones and lacks some. The sample includes 160,000 or so clones, about four fifths of them seen just once. Sample: peripheral blood. The receptor set was obtained from a woman aged 70-85 years with acute or convalescent COVID-19. Each CDR3 is given with its conserved first and last residue. Not every row has a clone size; where given, it reads once, few, many or a size class.

CDR3 length | clone size | V gene | CDR3 protein
12 | - | TRBV6-5 | CASRRRVYGYTF
16 | once | TRBV2 | CAGSARDRRNTGELFF
15 | - | TRBV19 | CASSLVTGTNEKLFF
14 | - | TRBV3-1/TRBV3-2 | CASSPGQGRQPQHF
11 | - | TRBV20-1 | CSAMADNEQFF
13 | - | TRBV10-3 | CAIRRDGDTEAFF
14 | - | TRBV5-6 | CASSVDRTGNTIYF
13 | - | TRBV18 | CASSPQGGYGYTF
16 | - | TRBV3-1/TRBV3-2 | CASSQGTSRNTGELFF
11 | - | TRBV30 | CAWSVGQPQHF
14 | - | TRBV5-6 | CASQRLASDNEQFF